This T cell receptor beta chain was sequenced in a study of regulatory T cells in long-lasting Graves disease. Across the study: Graves' patients, newly diagnosed, had taken antithyroid drugs under 3 months.

Trimming removed 1 base from V and 4 bases from J, with 16 bases in between. The V gene's germline CDR1 is SEHNR and CDR2 FQNEAQ (reference sequence). The CDR3 loop spans 16 amino acids. Time point reported: newly diagnosed GD, antithyroid drugs for less than 3 months. After RNA was extracted from PBMCs, the TCR library was made from it. This clonotype was detected only a few times. Building the TCR beta libraries relied on iRepertoire HTBI primers, and CDR3 regions underwent Arm-PCR. Each CDR3 protein gets one entry after TCRdb re-called the multiplex PCR reads with MiXCR. The sample holds some 350,000 distinct CDR3 sequences, roughly 15% seen once. These records were also assigned to another study, of T cells in Graves' hyperthyroidism and ophthalmopathy. That work contributes: Those with hyperthyroidism were 18 to 65 years old, newly diagnosed, and ill for under 2 months. Among clonotypes expanded in thyroid above 0.001, most were also found in blood.

The sequences come from peripheral blood mononuclear cells (PBMCs), collected at new diagnosis, from a patient treated with antithyroid drugs. This clonotype was obtained from a woman between 18 and 30 years old with Graves disease. This chain joins TRBV7-9 and TRBJ2-5; D might be TRBD1 (5 bases). CDR3 residues: CASSLESIGAPETQYF. CDR3 DNA: TGTGCCAGCAGCTTAGAGTCGATTGGGGCCCCAGAGACCCAGTACTTC.